This T cell receptor beta chain emerged from a study of blood T cell repertoires in COVID-19. Study details: Nucleic acid was either cDNA or gDNA, and it came from T cells, B-cell-depleted T cells, or PBMCs.

A few counts support this clone. The authors' processing: Counts of nucleated cells, estimated from reference gene primer amplification, were obtained. The method was immunoSEQ multiplex PCR; TCRdb's version includes in-frame clones alone and lacks a portion of them. V, J and clone size reflect that table, while D and trimming were determined from the DNA. Here the sample spans some 110,000 clones, roughly 80% being singletons. CDR1 MDHEN and CDR2 SYDVKM come from the germline V gene. Trimming pared 6 bases from V and 0 bases from J, leaving 8 bases between. This CDR3 region has 14 residues. The sequence was collected from a middle-aged man with acute or convalescent COVID-19. Sample: peripheral blood. This rearrangement joins TRBV28 to TRBJ1-4; a possible D gene is TRBD1 (5 bases). The DNA for the CDR3 is TGTGCCAGCAGCCGGGGGTCAACTAATGAAAAACTGTTTTTT. Translating gives CASSRGSTNEKLFF.